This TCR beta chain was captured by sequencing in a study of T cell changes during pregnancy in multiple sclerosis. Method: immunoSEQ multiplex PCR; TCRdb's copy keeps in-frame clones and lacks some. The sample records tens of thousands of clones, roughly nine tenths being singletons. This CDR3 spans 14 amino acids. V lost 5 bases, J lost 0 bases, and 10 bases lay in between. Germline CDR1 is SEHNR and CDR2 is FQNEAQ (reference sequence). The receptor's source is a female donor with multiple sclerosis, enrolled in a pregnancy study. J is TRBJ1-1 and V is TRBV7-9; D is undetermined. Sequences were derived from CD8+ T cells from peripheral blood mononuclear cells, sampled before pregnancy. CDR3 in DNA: TGTGCCAGCAGCCAACCCAACATGAACACTGAAGCTTTCTTT. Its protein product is CASSQPNMNTEAFF.